These 5 T cell receptor beta chains were all obtained from the same sample, sequenced in a study of CD8 T cells in Susac syndrome. With random hexamers, roughly 0.45 to 1 ug RNA was reverse transcribed. TCRdb re-called the immunoSEQ multiplex PCR reads with MiXCR, one entry per CDR3 protein. Among 180,000 or so distinct CDR3 sequences listed, roughly 95% were seen once. The sample taken for sequencing was CD4+ T cells from PBMCs. The receptors come from a human donor in good health.

The chain employs TRBV5-4 and TRBJ1-5; a weak D match, TRBD1 (5 bases). V dropped 5 bases and J dropped 1 base, with 28 bases sitting between them. Germline CDR1 reads SGHNT; CDR2 reads YYREEE (reference sequence). The CDR3 extends over 20 amino acids. Here the CDR3 reads CASSRRSDFMDTSSNQPQHF. For the CDR3, the DNA is TGTGCCAGCAGTCGCAGATCGGATTTTATGGACACGAGCAGCAATCAGCCCCAGCATTTT.

This clonotype was counted between two and nine times. The chain recombines TRBV4-1 with TRBJ2-3; 8 bases match TRBD2. This CDR3 has 16 residues. Trimming removed 0 bases from V and 1 base from J; junction bases left unmatched: 3. Looked up from germline, CDR1 is MGHRA and CDR2 is YSYEKL. CDR3 protein: CASSQDRAGGTDTQYF. The CDR3 nucleotides are TGCGCCAGCAGCCAAGATCGAGCGGGAGGCACAGATACGCAGTATTTT.

V gene TRBV14 combines with J gene TRBJ1-6; 7 bases are shared with TRBD1. With 0 bases clipped from V and 8 bases from J, the junction kept 4 bases outside the gene matches. Germline lookup yields CDR1 SGHDN and CDR2 FVKESK. The CDR3 covers 15 residues. The CDR3 protein is CASSQDGTAYSPLHF. The DNA of the CDR3 is TGTGCCAGCAGCCAAGACGGGACAGCTTATTCACCCCTCCACTTT. Using reference TRBV14 and TRBJ1-6 for the parts outside the CDR3, the full variable domain is EAGVTQFPSHSVIEKGQTVTLRCDPISGHDNLYWYRRVMGKEIKFLLHFVKESKQDESGMPNNRFLAERTGGTYSTLKVQPAELEDSGVYFCASSQDGTAYSPLHFGNGTRLTVT.

The rearrangement joins TRBV5-6 to TRBJ2-7; no clear D gene. Germline CDR1 is SGHDT and CDR2 is YYEEEE. The CDR3 contains 13 residues. V dropped 0 bases and J dropped 7 bases, with 11 bases sitting between them. CDR3 amino acids: CASSLVVSAEQYF. CDR3 in DNA: TGTGCCAGCAGCTTGGTAGTGTCCGCGGAGCAGTACTTC.

The chain recombines TRBV29-1 with TRBJ1-2; D remains ambiguous. Between the trimmed V and J ends, which lost 1 base and 5 bases, there was a span of 5 bases. Germline loops: CDR1 SQVTM, CDR2 ANQGSEA. This CDR3 region has 11 residues. The CDR3 loop is CSVEVAYGYTF. The CDR3 nucleotides are TGCAGCGTTGAAGTGGCGTATGGCTACACCTTC.